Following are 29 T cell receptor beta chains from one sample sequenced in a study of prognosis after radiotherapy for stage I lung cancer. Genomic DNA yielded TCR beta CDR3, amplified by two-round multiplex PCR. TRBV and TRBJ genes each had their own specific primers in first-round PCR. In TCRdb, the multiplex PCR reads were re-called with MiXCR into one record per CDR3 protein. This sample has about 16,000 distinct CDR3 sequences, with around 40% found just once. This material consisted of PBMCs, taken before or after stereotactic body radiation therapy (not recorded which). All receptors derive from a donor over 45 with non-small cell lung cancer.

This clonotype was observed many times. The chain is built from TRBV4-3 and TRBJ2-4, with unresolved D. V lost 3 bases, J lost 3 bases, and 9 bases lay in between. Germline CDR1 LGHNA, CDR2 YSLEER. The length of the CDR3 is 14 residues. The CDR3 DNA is TGCGCCAGCAGCCATAGTGACCACAAAAACATTCAGTACTTC. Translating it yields CASSHSDHKNIQYF.

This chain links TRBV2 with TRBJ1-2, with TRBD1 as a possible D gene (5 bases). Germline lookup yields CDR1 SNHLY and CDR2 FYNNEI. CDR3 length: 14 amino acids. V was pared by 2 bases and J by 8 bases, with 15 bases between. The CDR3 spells CASSENLGPGGYTF. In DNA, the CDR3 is TGTGCCAGCAGTGAAAATTTGGGGCCAGGCGGCTACACCTTC.

In DNA form, the CDR3 reads TGTGCCAGCAGCGGGAGCTGGGTTGGTGAGCAGTTCTTC. Amino acids: CASSGSWVGEQFF. The chain is built from TRBV9 and TRBJ2-1; D uncertain. The V gene's germline CDR1 is SGDLS and CDR2 YYNGEE. The CDR3 has 13 residues. Trimming left V 3 bases short and J 9 bases short, with 13 bases between.

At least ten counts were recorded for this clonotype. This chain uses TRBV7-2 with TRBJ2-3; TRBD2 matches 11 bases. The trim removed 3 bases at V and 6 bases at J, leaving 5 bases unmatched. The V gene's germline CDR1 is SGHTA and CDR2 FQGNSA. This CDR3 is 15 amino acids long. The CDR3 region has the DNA TGTGCCAGCAGCTTTTTAGCGGGGGGGAGGGATACGCAGTATTTT. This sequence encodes CASSFLAGGRDTQYF. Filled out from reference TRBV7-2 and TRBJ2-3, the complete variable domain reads GAGVSQSPSNKVTEKGKDVELRCDPISGHTALYWYRQSLGQGLEFLIYFQGNSAPDKSGLPSDRFSAERTGGSVSTLTIQRTQQEDSAVYLCASSFLAGGRDTQYFGPGTRLTVL.

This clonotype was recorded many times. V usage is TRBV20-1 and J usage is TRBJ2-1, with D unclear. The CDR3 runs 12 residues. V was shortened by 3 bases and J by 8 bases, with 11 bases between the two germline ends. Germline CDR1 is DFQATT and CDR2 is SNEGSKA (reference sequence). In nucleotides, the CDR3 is TGCAGTGCTAGCCCCTTTTCATATGAGCAGTTCTTC. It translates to CSASPFSYEQFF.

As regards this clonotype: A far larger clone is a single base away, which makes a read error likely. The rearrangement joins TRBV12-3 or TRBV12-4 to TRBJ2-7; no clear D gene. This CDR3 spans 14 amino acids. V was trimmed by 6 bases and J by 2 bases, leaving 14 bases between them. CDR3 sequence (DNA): TGTGCCAGCAGCTTGACCGACTCCACCTACGAGCAGTACTTC. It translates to CASSLTDSTYEQYF.

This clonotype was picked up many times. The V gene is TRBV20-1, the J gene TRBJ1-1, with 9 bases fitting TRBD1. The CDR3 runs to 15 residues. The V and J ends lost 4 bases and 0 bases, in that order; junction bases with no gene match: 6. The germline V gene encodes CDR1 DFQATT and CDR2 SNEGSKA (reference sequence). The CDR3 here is CSAKGQGTMNTEAFF. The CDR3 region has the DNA TGCAGTGCTAAGGGACAGGGTACCATGAACACTGAAGCTTTCTTT.

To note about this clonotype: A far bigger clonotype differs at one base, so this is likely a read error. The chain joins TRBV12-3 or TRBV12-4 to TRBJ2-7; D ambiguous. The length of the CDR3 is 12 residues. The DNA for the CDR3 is TGTGCCAGCAGTTCCAACTCCTACGATCAGTACTTC. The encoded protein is CASSSNSYDQYF.

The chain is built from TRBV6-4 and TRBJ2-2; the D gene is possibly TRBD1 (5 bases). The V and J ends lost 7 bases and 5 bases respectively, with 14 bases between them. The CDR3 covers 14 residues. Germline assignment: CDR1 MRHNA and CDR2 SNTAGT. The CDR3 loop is CASIQGLGTGELFF. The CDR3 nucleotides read TGTGCCAGCATTCAGGGTCTAGGGACCGGGGAGCTGTTTTTT.

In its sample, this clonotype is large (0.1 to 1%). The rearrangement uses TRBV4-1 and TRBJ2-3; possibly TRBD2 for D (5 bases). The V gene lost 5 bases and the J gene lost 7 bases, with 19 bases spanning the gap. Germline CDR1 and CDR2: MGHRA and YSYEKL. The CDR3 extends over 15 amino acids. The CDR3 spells CASSTRTGSANTQYF. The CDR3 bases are TGCGCCAGCAGCACCCGCACGGGAAGCGCGAATACGCAGTATTTT.

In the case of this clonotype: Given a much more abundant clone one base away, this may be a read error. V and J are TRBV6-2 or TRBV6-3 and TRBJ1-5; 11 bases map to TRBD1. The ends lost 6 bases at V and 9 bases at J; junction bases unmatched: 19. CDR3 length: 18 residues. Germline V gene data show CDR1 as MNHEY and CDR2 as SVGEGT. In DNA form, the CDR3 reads TGTGCCAGCAGCACCGGGACAGGGGGAAAAATTGTGGGTCGGCCCCAGCATTTT. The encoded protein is CASSTGTGGKIVGRPQHF.

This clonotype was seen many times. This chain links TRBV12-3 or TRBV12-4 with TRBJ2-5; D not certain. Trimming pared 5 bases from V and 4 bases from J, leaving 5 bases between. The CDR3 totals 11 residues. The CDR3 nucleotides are TGTGCCAGCAGTCTGACAGAGACCCAGTACTTC. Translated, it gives CASSLTETQYF.

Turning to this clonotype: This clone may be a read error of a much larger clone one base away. DNA of the CDR3: TGTGCCAGCAGCCCTGGTGGAGACGAGCAGTACTTC. Translating it yields CASSPGGDEQYF. J is TRBJ2-7 and V is TRBV7-9, with D uncertain. CDR1 is SEHNR, CDR2 FQNEAQ, per germline (reference sequence). V was shortened by 5 bases and J by 5 bases, with 10 bases between the two germline ends. The CDR3 extends over 12 amino acids.

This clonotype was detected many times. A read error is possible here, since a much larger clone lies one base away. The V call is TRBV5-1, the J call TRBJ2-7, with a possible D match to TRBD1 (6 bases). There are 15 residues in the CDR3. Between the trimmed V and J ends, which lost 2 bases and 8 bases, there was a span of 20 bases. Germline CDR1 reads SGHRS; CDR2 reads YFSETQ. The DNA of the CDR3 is TGCGCCAGCAGCTTCGGCCCGACAGGTCTGAGCAAGCAGTACTTC. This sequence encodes CASSFGPTGLSKQYF.

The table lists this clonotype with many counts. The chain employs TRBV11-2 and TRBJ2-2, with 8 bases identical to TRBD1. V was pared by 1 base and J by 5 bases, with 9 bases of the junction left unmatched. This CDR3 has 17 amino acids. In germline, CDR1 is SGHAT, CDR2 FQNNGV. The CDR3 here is CASSLGTGWMTTGELFF. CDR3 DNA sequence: TGTGCCAGCAGCTTAGGGACAGGGTGGATGACGACCGGGGAGCTGTTTTTT.

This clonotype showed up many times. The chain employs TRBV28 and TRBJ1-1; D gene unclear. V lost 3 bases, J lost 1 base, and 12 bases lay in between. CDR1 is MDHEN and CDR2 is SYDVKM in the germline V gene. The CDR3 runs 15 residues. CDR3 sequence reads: CASSLTGWENTEAFF. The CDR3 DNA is TGTGCCAGCAGTTTGACGGGTTGGGAGAACACTGAAGCTTTCTTT.

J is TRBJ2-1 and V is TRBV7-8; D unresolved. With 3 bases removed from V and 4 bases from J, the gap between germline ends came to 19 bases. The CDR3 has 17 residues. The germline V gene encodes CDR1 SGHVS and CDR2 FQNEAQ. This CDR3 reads CASSLASVVLTYNEQFF. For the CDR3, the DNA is TGTGCCAGCAGCTTGGCGTCGGTAGTCCTAACGTACAATGAGCAGTTCTTC.

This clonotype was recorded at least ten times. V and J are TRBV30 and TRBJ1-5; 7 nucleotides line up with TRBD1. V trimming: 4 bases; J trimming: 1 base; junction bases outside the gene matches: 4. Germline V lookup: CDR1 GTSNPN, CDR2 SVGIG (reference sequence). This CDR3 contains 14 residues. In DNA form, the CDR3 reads TGTGCCTGGAACAAGGACAGGAGCAATCAGCCCCAGCATTTT. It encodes CAWNKDRSNQPQHF.

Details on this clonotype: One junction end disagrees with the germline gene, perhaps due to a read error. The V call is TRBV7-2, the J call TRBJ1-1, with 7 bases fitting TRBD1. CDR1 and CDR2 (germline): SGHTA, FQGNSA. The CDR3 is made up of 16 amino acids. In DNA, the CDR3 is TGTGCCAGCAGCTTAGTCCCCAAGGGGGCACAGGGTGAAGCTTTATTT. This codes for CASSLVPKGAQGEALF.

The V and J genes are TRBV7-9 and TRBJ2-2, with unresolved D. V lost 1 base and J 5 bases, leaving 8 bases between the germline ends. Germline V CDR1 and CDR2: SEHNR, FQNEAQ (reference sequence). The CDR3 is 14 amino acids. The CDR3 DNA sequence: TGTGCCAGCAGCTTAGGTTATGGGACCGGGGAGCTGTTTTTT. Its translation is CASSLGYGTGELFF.

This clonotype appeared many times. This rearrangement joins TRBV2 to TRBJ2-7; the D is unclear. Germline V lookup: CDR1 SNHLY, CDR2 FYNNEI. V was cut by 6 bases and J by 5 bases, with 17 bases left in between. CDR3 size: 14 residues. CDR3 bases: TGTGCCAGCAGGTACGATTTGGTTCGCCACGAGCAGTACTTC. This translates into CASRYDLVRHEQYF. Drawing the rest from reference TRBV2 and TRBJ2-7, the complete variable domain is EPEVTQTPSHQVTQMGQEVILRCVPISNHLYFYWYRQILGQKVEFLVSFYNNEISEKSEIFDDQFSVERPDGSNFTLKIRSTKLEDSAMYFCASRYDLVRHEQYFGPGTRLTVT.

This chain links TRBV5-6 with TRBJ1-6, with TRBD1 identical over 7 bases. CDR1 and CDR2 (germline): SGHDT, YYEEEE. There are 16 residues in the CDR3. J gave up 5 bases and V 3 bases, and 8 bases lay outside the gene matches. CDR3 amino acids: CASSSGTATDNSPLHF. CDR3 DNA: TGTGCCAGCAGCTCCGGGACAGCTACGGATAATTCACCCCTCCACTTT.

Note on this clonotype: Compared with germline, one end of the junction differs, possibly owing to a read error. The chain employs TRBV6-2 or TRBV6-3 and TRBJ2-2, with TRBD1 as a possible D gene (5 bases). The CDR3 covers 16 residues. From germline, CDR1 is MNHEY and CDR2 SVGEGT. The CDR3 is CVSSYTTGGGNGELFF. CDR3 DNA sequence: TGTGTCAGCAGTTACACCACAGGTGGCGGTAACGGGGAGCTGTTTTTT.

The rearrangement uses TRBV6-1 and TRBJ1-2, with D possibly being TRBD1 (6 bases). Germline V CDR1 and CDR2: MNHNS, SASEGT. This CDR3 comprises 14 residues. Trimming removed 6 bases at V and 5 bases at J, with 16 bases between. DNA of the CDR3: TGTGCCAGCAGCCACCTACAGGGAAGATATGGCTACACCTTC. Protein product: CASSHLQGRYGYTF.

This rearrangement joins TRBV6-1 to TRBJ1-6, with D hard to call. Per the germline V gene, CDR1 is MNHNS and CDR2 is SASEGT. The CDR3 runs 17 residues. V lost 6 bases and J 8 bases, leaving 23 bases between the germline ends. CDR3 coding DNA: TGTGCCAGCAGGGAATACGACGGGTCTCGGTTAGATTCACCCCTCCACTTT. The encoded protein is CASREYDGSRLDSPLHF.

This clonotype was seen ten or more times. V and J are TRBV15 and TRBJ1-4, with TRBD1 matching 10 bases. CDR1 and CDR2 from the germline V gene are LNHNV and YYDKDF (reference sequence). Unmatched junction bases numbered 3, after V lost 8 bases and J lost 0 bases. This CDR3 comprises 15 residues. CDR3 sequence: CATQDRGTTNEKLFF. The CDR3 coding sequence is TGTGCCACCCAGGACAGGGGGACAACTAATGAAAAACTGTTTTTT.

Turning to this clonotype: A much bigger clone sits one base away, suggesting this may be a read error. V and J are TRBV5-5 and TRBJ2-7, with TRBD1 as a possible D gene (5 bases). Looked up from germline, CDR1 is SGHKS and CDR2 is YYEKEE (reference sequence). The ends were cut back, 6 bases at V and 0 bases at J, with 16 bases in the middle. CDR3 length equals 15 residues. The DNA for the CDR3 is TGTGCCAGCAACTTCGACAGCGCTTCCTCCTACGAGCAGTACTTC. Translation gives CASNFDSASSYEQYF.

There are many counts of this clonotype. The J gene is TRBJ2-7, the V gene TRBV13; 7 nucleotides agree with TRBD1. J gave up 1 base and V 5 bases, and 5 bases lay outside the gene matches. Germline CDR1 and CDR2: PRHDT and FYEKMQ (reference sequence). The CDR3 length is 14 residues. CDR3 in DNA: TGTGCCAGCAGCCAAAGACAGGGATCCTACGAGCAGTACTTC. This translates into CASSQRQGSYEQYF.

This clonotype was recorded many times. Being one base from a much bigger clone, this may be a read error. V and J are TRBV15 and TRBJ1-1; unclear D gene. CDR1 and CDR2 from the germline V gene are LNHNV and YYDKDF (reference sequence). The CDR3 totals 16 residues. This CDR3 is CATSRDGNTLNTKAFF. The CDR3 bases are TGTGCCACCAGCAGAGACGGGAACACCCTGAACACTAAAGCTTTCTTT.